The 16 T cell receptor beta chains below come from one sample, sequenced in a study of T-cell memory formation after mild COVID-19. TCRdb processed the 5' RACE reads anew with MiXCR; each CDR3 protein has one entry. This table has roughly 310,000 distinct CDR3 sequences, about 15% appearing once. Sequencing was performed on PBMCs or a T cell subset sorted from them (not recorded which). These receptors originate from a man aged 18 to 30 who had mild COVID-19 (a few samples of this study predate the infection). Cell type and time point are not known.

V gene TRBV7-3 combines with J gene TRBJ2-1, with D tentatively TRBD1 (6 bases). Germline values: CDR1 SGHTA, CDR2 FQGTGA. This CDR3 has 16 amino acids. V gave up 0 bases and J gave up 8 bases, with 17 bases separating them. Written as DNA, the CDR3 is TGTGCCAGCAGCTTAACTGGCAGTGGGGGCCTAGATGAGCAGTTCTTC. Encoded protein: CASSLTGSGGLDEQFF. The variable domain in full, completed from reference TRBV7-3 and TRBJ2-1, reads GAGVSQTPSNKVTEKGKYVELRCDPISGHTALYWYRQSLGQGPEFLIYFQGTGAADDSGLPNDRFFAVRPEGSVSTLKIQRTERGDSAVYLCASSLTGSGGLDEQFFGPGTRLTVL.

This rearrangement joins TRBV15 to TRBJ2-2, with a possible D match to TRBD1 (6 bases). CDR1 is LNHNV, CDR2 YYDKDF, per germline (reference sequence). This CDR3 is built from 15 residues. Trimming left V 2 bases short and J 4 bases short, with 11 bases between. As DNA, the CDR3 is TGTGCCACCAGCAGATCCGACAGGACCACCGGGGAGCTGTTTTTT. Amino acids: CATSRSDRTTGELFF.

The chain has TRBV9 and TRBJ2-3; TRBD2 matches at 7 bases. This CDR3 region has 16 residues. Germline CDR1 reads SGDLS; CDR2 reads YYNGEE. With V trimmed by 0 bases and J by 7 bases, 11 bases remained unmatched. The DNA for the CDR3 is TGTGCCAGCAGCGTAGGCTGGAGTAGAGCGGGGAATACGCAGTATTTT. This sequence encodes CASSVGWSRAGNTQYF.

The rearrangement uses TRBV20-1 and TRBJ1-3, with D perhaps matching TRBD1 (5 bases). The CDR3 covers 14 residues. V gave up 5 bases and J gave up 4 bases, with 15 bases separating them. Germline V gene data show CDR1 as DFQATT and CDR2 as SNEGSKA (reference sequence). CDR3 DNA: TGCAGTGCTTTAAGCGGACATAGCGGAAACACCATATATTTT. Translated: CSALSGHSGNTIYF.

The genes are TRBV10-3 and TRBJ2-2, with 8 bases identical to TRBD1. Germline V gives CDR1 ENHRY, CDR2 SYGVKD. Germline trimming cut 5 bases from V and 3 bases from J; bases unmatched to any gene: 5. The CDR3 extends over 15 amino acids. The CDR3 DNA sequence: TGTGCCATCAGTTCAGGGGGCGAGGACACCGGGGAGCTGTTTTTT. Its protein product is CAISSGGEDTGELFF.

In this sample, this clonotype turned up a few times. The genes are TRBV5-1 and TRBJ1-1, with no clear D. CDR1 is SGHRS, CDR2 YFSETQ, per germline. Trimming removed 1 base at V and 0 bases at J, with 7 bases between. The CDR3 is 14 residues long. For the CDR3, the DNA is TGCGCCAGCAGCTTGCTCCCAATGAACACTGAAGCTTTCTTT. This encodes CASSLLPMNTEAFF.

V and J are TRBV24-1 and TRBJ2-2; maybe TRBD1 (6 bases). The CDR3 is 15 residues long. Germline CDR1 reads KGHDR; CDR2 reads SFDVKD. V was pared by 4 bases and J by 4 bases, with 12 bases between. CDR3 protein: CATSDPGQATGELFF. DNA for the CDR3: TGTGCCACCAGTGACCCGGGACAAGCCACCGGGGAGCTGTTTTTT.

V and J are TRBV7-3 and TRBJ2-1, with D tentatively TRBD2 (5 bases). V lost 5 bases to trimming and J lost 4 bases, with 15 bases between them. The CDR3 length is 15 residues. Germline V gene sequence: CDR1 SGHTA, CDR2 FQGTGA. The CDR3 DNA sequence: TGTGCCAGCAGCGCCCGGTCTTCGGGGTACAATGAGCAGTTCTTC. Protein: CASSARSSGYNEQFF. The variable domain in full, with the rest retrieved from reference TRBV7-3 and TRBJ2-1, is GAGVSQTPSNKVTEKGKYVELRCDPISGHTALYWYRQSLGQGPEFLIYFQGTGAADDSGLPNDRFFAVRPEGSVSTLKIQRTERGDSAVYLCASSARSSGYNEQFFGPGTRLTVL.

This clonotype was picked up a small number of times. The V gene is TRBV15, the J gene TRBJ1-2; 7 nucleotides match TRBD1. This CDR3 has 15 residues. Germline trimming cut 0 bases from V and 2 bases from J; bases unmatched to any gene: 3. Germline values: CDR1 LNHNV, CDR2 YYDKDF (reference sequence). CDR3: CATSREGGGNYGYTF. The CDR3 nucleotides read TGTGCCACCAGCAGAGAAGGGGGCGGAAACTATGGCTACACCTTC.

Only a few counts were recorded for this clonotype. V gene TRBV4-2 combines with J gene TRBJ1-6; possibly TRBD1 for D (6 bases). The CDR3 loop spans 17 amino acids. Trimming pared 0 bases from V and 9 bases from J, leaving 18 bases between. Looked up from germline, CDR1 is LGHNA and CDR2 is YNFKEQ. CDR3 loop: CASSQDPRQDTSSPLHF. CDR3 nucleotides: TGTGCCAGCAGCCAAGACCCCCGACAGGATACAAGTTCACCCCTCCACTTT.

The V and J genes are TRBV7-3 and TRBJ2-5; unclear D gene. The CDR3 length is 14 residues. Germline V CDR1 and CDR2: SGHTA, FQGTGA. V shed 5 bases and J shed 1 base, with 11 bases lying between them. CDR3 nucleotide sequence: TGTGCCAGCAGCCCCGAGCCCTCCCAAGAGACCCAGTACTTC. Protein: CASSPEPSQETQYF. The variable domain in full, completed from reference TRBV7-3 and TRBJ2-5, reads GAGVSQTPSNKVTEKGKYVELRCDPISGHTALYWYRQSLGQGPEFLIYFQGTGAADDSGLPNDRFFAVRPEGSVSTLKIQRTERGDSAVYLCASSPEPSQETQYFGPGTRLLVL.

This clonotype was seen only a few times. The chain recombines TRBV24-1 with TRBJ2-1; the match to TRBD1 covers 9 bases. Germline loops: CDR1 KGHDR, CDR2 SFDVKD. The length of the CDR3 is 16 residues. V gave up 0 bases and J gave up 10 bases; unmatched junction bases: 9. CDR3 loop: CATSDLGDRGVGEQFF. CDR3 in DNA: TGTGCCACCAGTGATTTGGGAGACAGGGGGGTAGGGGAGCAGTTCTTC.

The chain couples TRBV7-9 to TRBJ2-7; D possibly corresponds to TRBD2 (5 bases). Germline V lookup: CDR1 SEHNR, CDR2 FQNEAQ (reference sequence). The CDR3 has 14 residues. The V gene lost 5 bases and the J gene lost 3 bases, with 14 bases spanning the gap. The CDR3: CASSGMRESYEQYF. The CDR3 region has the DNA TGTGCCAGCAGCGGGATGAGGGAAAGCTACGAGCAGTACTTC.

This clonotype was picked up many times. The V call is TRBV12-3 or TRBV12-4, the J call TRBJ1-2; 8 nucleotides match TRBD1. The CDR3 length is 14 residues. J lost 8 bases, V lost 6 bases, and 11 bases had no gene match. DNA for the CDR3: TGTGCCAGCAGCTACAATAGGGCAGGGGGCGGCTACACCTTC. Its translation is CASSYNRAGGGYTF.

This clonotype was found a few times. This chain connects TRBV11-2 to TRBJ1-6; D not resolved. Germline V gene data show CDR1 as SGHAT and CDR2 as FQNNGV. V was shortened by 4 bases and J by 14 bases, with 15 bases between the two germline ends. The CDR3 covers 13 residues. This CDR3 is CASSSSGTGALHF. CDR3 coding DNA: TGTGCCAGCAGCTCCTCCGGCACGGGAGCCCTCCACTTT.

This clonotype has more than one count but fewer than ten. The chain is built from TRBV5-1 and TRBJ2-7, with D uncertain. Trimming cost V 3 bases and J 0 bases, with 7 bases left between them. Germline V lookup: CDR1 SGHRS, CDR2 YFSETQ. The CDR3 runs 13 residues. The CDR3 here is CASSYDGSYEQYF. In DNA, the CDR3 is TGCGCCAGCAGCTATGACGGCTCCTACGAGCAGTACTTC.